This T cell receptor (beta chain) was identified during a study of cytomegalovirus exposure and HLA in healthy donors. Study-level findings and limits: Within an earlier analysis, most TCR beta V segments proved productive either about 90% or about 30% of the time. Cytomegalovirus association was assigned to more than 150 TCR beta chains. With DRB1 most and HLA-C fewest, TCR association rates differed between HLA loci in a later analysis.

This clone was picked up a small number of times. Its antigen remains unidentified. The CDR3 sequence is 16 residues long. V was clipped by 0 bases and J by 2 bases; unmatched bases: 4. Germline assignment: CDR1 LNHDA and CDR2 SQIVND (reference sequence). The PCR made use of 60 Vbeta and 13 Jbeta primers. Produced via immunoSEQ multiplex PCR; TCRdb's table is partial and in-frame only. The table includes 85,000 to 90,000 clones, 75% to 90% detected once. The chain couples TRBV19 to TRBJ2-7, with TRBD1 identical over 10 bases. The source material was PBMCs. This TCR was sampled from a man aged 18 to 29 in good health and CMV-seronegative. The DNA for the CDR3 is TGTGCCAGTAGTATAGATCGGGGACAGGGGCCCTACGAGCAGTACTTC. Translating gives CASSIDRGQGPYEQYF.